This is a list of T cell receptor beta chains from one sample in a study of T-cell memory formation after mild COVID-19. TCRdb reprocessed the 5' RACE reads via MiXCR and lists one record per CDR3 protein. The sample shows approximately 260,000 distinct CDR3 sequences, about 16% of them seen only once. The sequencing sample was made of PBMCs or a T cell subset sorted from them (not recorded which). These receptors were obtained from a man aged 18 to 30 who had mild COVID-19 (a few samples of this study predate the infection). Cell type and time point are not known. Both conserved end residues are part of each CDR3. The order of the fields is J gene, D gene, V gene, clone size, CDR3 protein, CDR3 DNA. The D gene is left open where the match is weak. A row's size may be missing; if present it is once, few, many or a size class.

TRBJ2-1 . TRBV7-9 few CASSHRESYNEQFF TGTGCCAGCAGCCACAGGGAAAGCTACAATGAGCAGTTCTTC
TRBJ1-5 . TRBV6-2/TRBV6-3 . CASSFANQPQHF TGTGCCAGCAGTTTTGCCAATCAGCCCCAGCATTTT
TRBJ1-3 . TRBV15 . CATSNDRWSGNTIYF TGTGCCACCAGCAACGACAGATGGTCTGGAAACACCATATATTTT
TRBJ2-1 TRBD1 TRBV12-3/TRBV12-4 . CASSPDRVLRGEQFF TGTGCCAGCAGTCCGGACAGGGTCCTACGCGGGGAGCAGTTCTTC
TRBJ1-5 . TRBV7-8 few CASSLGGLWQPQHF TGTGCCAGCAGCTTAGGGGGGCTTTGGCAGCCCCAGCATTTT
TRBJ2-1 . TRBV7-9 many CASSLEPYQYEQFF TGTGCCAGCAGCTTAGAACCCTATCAGTATGAGCAGTTCTTC
TRBJ2-5 . TRBV12-3/TRBV12-4 few CASSLDSTQETQYF TGTGCCAGCAGCCTAGACAGCACCCAAGAGACCCAGTACTTC
TRBJ2-7 . TRBV29-1 few CSVEGIYEQYF TGCAGCGTTGAAGGGATATACGAGCAGTACTTC
TRBJ2-2 . TRBV4-3 many CASSQVSYRDTGELFF TGCGCCAGCAGCCAAGTATCTTACCGGGACACCGGGGAGCTGTTTTTT
TRBJ2-7 . TRBV7-2 . CASSTTGYEQYF TGTGCCAGCAGTACTACAGGCTACGAGCAGTACTTC
TRBJ1-2 . TRBV20-1 . CSATTGYSYGYTF TGCAGTGCCACCACAGGGTACAGCTATGGCTACACCTTC
TRBJ1-5 . TRBV12-3/TRBV12-4 few CASGRGGAGNQPQHF TGTGCCAGTGGGAGGGGGGGCGCGGGTAATCAGCCCCAGCATTTT
TRBJ1-1 . TRBV23-1 . CARHRCYAFF TGCGCCCGTCATCGTTGTTACGCTTTCTTT
TRBJ2-5 . TRBV7-2 many CASIERTGQETQYF TGTGCCAGCATCGAAAGGACGGGACAAGAGACCCAGTACTTC
TRBJ2-1 . TRBV7-2 many CASSLAFEQFF TGTGCCAGCAGCTTAGCATTCGAGCAGTTCTTC
TRBJ1-4 . TRBV9 once CASSPSPRFEKLFF TGTGCCAGCAGCCCGTCCCCCCGGTTTGAAAAACTGTTTTTT
TRBJ2-2 . TRBV6-5 . CASSYGLVVAGELFF TGTGCCAGCAGTTACGGCTTGGTTGTCGCCGGGGAGCTGTTTTTT
TRBJ1-4 TRBD1 TRBV4-3 . CASSQERTGREKLFF TGCGCCAGCAGCCAAGAACGGACAGGGCGTGAAAAACTGTTTTTT
TRBJ1-2 . TRBV25-1 few CASSEMGSYGYTF TGTGCCAGCAGTGAAATGGGGTCCTATGGCTACACCTTC
TRBJ2-7 . TRBV7-2 many CASSSFPRGSSYEQYF TGTGCCAGCAGCTCATTTCCCCGGGGTAGCTCCTACGAGCAGTACTTC
TRBJ2-3 . TRBV5-1 once CASSGTATARSDTQYF TGCGCCAGCAGCGGCACCGCTACGGCGCGCTCAGATACGCAGTATTTT
TRBJ1-4 . TRBV7-9 few CASSKAEAEKLFF TGTGCCAGCAGCAAGGCGGAAGCTGAAAAACTGTTTTTT
TRBJ2-7 . TRBV7-3 many CASSTNTGNEQYF TGTGCCAGCAGCACAAATACAGGGAACGAGCAGTACTTC
TRBJ1-3 TRBD1 TRBV12-3/TRBV12-4 few CASRKGQTGNTIYF TGTGCCAGCAGGAAGGGACAGACTGGAAACACCATATATTTT
TRBJ1-1 . TRBV6-5 . CASGFNREAFF TGTGCCAGCGGGTTTAACCGAGAAGCTTTCTTT
TRBJ2-5 TRBD2 TRBV7-2 few CASRLAGEGWTQYF TGTGCCAGCAGACTAGCGGGGGAGGGCTGGACCCAGTACTTC
TRBJ2-7 . TRBV6-5 few CASSYSVSYEQYF TGTGCCAGCAGTTATTCCGTCTCCTACGAGCAGTACTTC
TRBJ1-2 . TRBV7-2 . CASSQSSNYGYTF TGTGCCAGCAGCCAAAGCAGCAACTATGGCTACACCTTC
TRBJ2-5 . TRBV5-1 many CASSLLTGIQETQYF TGCGCCAGCAGCTTGTTAACGGGAATCCAAGAGACCCAGTACTTC
TRBJ1-2 . TRBV24-1 . CATSQSQGFGGYTF TGTGCCACCAGTCAATCCCAGGGTTTTGGAGGCTACACCTTC
TRBJ1-2 . TRBV20-1 few CSARPSNYGYTF TGCAGTGCTAGACCGAGCAACTATGGCTACACCTTC